This is a list of T cell receptor beta chains from one sample in a study of shared clonotypes between healthy human individuals. Using immunoSEQ multiplex PCR, the repertoire was profiled, and TCRdb retains in-frame clones only, with some absent. Of around 550,000 clones listed, about 95% were seen once; the top ten hold 0.11%. Source material: naive CD8+ T cells sorted from blood. These receptors all stem from a woman younger than 45 in good health. Each CDR3 is given with its conserved first and last residue. The order of the fields is CDR3 protein, CDR3 DNA, V gene, J gene, D gene, clone size. D genes are given only for firm matches. Clone size is not always given. Where it is, it says once, few, many or a class for expanded clones.

CASSTGWANEKLFF	TGTGCCAGTAGCACAGGGTGGGCTAATGAAAAACTGTTTTTT	TRBV19	TRBJ1-4	.	.
CASSSLGAAGELFF	TGTGCCAGCAGCTCCCTTGGGGCGGCCGGGGAGCTGTTTTTT	TRBV7-2	TRBJ2-2	.	.
CASSQLGTGDQPQHF	TGCGCCAGCAGCCAACTAGGGACAGGGGATCAGCCCCAGCATTTT	TRBV4-1	TRBJ1-5	TRBD1	few
CASRFLTSGSEQFF	TGTGCCAGCAGATTCTTGACTAGCGGGAGTGAGCAGTTCTTC	TRBV11-2	TRBJ2-1	TRBD2	.
CASSLAPGRRNEQYF	TGCGCCAGCAGCTTGGCGCCAGGGCGTCGGAACGAGCAGTACTTC	TRBV5-1	TRBJ2-7	.	.
CASSPKGDEQFF	TGTGCCAGCAGCCCCAAGGGGGATGAGCAGTTCTTC	TRBV7-9	TRBJ2-1	.	.
CASDGTGPLSDTQYF	TGTGCCAGCGATGGGACAGGCCCTCTCTCAGATACGCAGTATTTT	TRBV28	TRBJ2-3	TRBD1	.
CASSESWGLTNYGYTF	TGTGCCAGCAGTGAATCGTGGGGTTTAACTAACTATGGCTACACCTTC	TRBV2	TRBJ1-2	.	few
CASGLPDEQFF	TGTGCCAGCGGTCTCCCCGATGAGCAGTTCTTC	TRBV7-9	TRBJ2-1	.	.
CASIAIHRGPDEQYF	TGTGCCAGCATCGCCATCCACAGGGGTCCGGACGAGCAGTACTTC	TRBV9	TRBJ2-7	TRBD1	.
CASSPGGYIFYGYTF	TGTGCCAGCAGCCCCGGGGGGTACATTTTCTATGGCTACACCTTC	TRBV7-9	TRBJ1-2	.	.
CASSFSGLYNEQFF	TGTGCCAGCAGCTTTTCCGGACTCTACAATGAGCAGTTCTTC	TRBV7-8	TRBJ2-1	.	.
CASSHWGDNEQFF	TGTGCCAGCAGCCATTGGGGGGACAATGAGCAGTTCTTC	TRBV14	TRBJ2-1	.	.
CASSLVGNRGRVHQPQHF	TGTGCCAGCAGCTTAGTAGGGAACAGGGGCCGGGTTCATCAGCCCCAGCATTTT	TRBV7-8	TRBJ1-5	TRBD1	.
CASSLEAGLNTEAFF	TGTGCCAGCAGCTTAGAGGCCGGTTTGAACACTGAAGCTTTCTTT	TRBV11-2	TRBJ1-1	.	.
CASSATGGGTNQPQHF	TGTGCCAGCAGCGCCACCGGAGGGGGGACAAATCAGCCCCAGCATTTT	TRBV2	TRBJ1-5	.	.
CAISDAGSGNTIYF	TGTGCCATCAGTGACGCTGGCTCTGGAAACACCATATATTTT	TRBV10-3	TRBJ1-3	.	.
CASGFEGGLGVYGYTF	TGTGCTAGTGGTTTCGAGGGTGGGTTGGGGGTCTATGGCTACACCTTC	TRBV12-5	TRBJ1-2	.	.